This T cell receptor beta chain stems from a study of post-analysis software for immune sequencing data. Across the study: As for disease course, relapsing-remitting, secondary progressive and progressive-relapsing multiple sclerosis were all included. Study-level results: Included in a set of several TRBV segments more frequent in patients than controls were TRBV5-6, TRBV5-1 and TRBV20-1. Normalized Chao1 diversity was significantly lower in multiple sclerosis patients than in controls.

This clonotype was picked up a small number of times. Its target is not known. V lost 4 bases to trimming and J lost 2 bases, with 9 bases between them. The CDR3 consists of 14 residues. The germline V gene encodes CDR1 MNHNS and CDR2 SASEGT. Unique molecular identifiers were present in the TCR beta cDNA libraries. T cells numbering about 0.9 to 11 million yielded cDNA molecules that totaled approximately 500,000. TCRdb itself ran the PCR reads through MiXCR, one entry per CDR3 protein. The repertoire holds fewer than 850,000 distinct CDR3 sequences, about 45% seen once, with 4.9% in the top ten. Sequences were obtained from blood. This receptor was taken from a girl between 5 and 17 years old with multiple sclerosis. This chain links TRBV6-1 with TRBJ1-5; a possible D gene is TRBD1 (5 bases). This CDR3 is CASSGQSGNQPQHF. The CDR3 DNA is TGTGCCAGCAGTGGACAGTCGGGCAATCAGCCCCAGCATTTT.